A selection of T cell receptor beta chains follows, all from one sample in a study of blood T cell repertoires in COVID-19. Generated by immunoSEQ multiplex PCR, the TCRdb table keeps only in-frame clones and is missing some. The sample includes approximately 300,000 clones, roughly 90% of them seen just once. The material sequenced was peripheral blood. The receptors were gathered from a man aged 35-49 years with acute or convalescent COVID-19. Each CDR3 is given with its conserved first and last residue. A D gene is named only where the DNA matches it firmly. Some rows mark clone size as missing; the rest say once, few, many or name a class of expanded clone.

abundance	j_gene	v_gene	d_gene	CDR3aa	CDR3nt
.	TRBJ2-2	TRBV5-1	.	CASSLQGTGELFF	TGCGCCAGCAGCTTGCAGGGGACCGGGGAGCTGTTTTTT
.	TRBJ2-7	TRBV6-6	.	CASSYSSGFYEQYF	TGTGCCAGCAGTTACTCTTCAGGATTCTACGAGCAGTACTTC
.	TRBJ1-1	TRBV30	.	CAWSLTGLNTEAFF	TGTGCCTGGAGTCTGACAGGTTTGAACACTGAAGCTTTCTTT
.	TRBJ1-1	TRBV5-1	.	CASSLWTGGDEAFF	TGCGCCAGCAGCTTGTGGACGGGGGGAGATGAAGCTTTCTTT
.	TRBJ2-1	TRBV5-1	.	CASSFPRIGLNEQFF	TGCGCCAGCAGCTTTCCCCGAATCGGACTCAATGAGCAGTTCTTC
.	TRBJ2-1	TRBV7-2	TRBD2	CASSSTSGLRSYNEQFF	TGTGCCAGCAGCTCGACTAGCGGGTTACGCTCCTACAATGAGCAGTTCTTC
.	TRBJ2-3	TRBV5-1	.	CASSSLWLPLADTQYF	TGCGCCAGCAGTTCTCTTTGGCTCCCTCTCGCAGATACGCAGTATTTT
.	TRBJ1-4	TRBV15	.	CATSSNWPTTATNEKLFF	TGTGCCACCAGCAGCAACTGGCCCACGACAGCAACTAATGAAAAACTGTTTTTT
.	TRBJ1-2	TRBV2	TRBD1	CASSERRGQFYGYTF	TGTGCCAGCAGTGAAAGGAGGGGGCAGTTCTATGGCTACACCTTC
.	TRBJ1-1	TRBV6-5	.	CASIPRGNTEAFF	TGTGCCAGCATCCCCAGGGGAAACACTGAAGCTTTCTTT
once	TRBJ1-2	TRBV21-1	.	CASSIEPGVNYGYTF	TGTGCCAGCAGCATAGAGCCAGGGGTAAACTATGGCTACACCTTC
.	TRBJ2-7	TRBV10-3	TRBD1	CAISETGLEQYF	TGTGCCATCTCCGAGACAGGGTTGGAGCAGTACTTC
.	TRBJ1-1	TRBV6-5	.	CASRDLRGTEAFF	TGTGCCAGCAGAGATCTTAGGGGGACTGAAGCTTTCTTT
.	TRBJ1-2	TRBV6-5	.	CASMGAYTYGYTF	TGTGCCAGCATGGGGGCATATACCTATGGCTACACCTTC
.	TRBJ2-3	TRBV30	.	CAWSQGGNTQYF	TGTGCCTGGAGTCAGGGGGGAAATACGCAGTATTTT
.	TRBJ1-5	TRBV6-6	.	CASSYSGPREGQPQHF	TGTGCCAGCAGTTACTCGGGCCCCAGGGAAGGTCAGCCCCAGCATTTT
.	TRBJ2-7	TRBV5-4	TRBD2	CASSSGGRGYEQYF	TGTGCCAGCAGCTCCGGGGGGAGGGGCTACGAGCAGTACTTC
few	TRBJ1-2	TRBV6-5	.	CASHPDRINYGYTF	TGTGCCAGCCATCCCGACAGGATTAACTATGGCTACACCTTC
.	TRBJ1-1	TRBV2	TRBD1	CAGRQGVITEAFF	TGTGCGGGGCGACAGGGCGTGATTACTGAAGCTTTCTTT
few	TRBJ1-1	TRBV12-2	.	CASREAGGKRNTEAFF	TGTGCAAGTCGTGAAGCAGGGGGCAAAAGGAACACTGAAGCTTTCTTT
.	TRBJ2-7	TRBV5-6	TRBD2	CASSLLAGGYEQYF	TGTGCCAGCAGTCTACTAGCGGGGGGGTACGAGCAGTACTTC
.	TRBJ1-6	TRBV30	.	CAWTRSLGASYNSPLHF	TGTGCCTGGACCAGGTCTCTAGGGGCATCCTATAATTCACCCCTCCACTTT
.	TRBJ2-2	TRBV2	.	CASSEGQSGELFF	TGTGCCAGCAGTGAAGGGCAGTCCGGGGAGCTGTTTTTT
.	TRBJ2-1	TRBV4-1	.	CASSQAETTYNEQFF	TGCGCCAGCAGCCAAGCCGAGACAACCTACAATGAGCAGTTCTTC